This T cell receptor beta chain stems from a study of PD-L1 blockade in urothelial cancer. Per the germline V gene, CDR1 is MGHDK and CDR2 is SYGVNS. The CDR3 length is 16 residues. V lost 3 bases to trimming and J lost 4 bases; unmatched junction nucleotides: 9. Time point here: pretreatment peripheral blood. Profiled with immunoSEQ multiplex PCR; TCRdb holds only in-frame clones, not every one. This table has over 75,000 clones, around 89% appearing once. This TCR came from a woman aged 80 or over with urothelial cancer. This chain links TRBV25-1 with TRBJ2-7; 10 nucleotides line up with TRBD2. This sample comprised PBMCs, obtained around atezolizumab (anti-PD-L1) treatment. The CDR3 sequence is CASSDKVSGRRYEQYF. The DNA of the CDR3 is TGTGCCAGCAGTGATAAGGTTAGCGGGAGGCGGTACGAGCAGTACTTC.